This TCR beta chain came from a study of human T cells and chemical hapten exposure. Study at large: TCR yield per sample varied, mainly due to pooled library volumes. General study results and limits: Versus controls, expanded TCRs had significantly more large CDR3 similarity clusters.

TCRdb recomputed calls from the RACE reads with MiXCR, one row per CDR3 protein. The sample consists of more than 80,000 distinct CDR3 sequences, 11% of them appearing once. This clonotype was picked up many times. Its antigen is currently unknown. Time point of the sample: pre-sensitization, week 0. Treatment: therapeutic diphenylcyclopropenone sensitization with weekly scalp DPC. Germline CDR1 ENHRY, CDR2 SYGVKD. With 10 bases clipped from V and 7 bases from J, the junction kept 4 bases outside the gene matches. The CDR3 length is 12 residues. The specimen was whole blood, collected in connection with sensitization to the hapten diphenylcyclopropenone (DPC). The chain carries TRBV10-3 and TRBJ2-2; TRBD1 matches at 9 bases. This receptor was identified in an older woman with alopecia areata. Some clones in this sample may be carry-over from other donors' samples. The CDR3 DNA reads TGTGCCACACGGACAGGGGACGGGGAGCTGTTTTTT. Translating gives CATRTGDGELFF.